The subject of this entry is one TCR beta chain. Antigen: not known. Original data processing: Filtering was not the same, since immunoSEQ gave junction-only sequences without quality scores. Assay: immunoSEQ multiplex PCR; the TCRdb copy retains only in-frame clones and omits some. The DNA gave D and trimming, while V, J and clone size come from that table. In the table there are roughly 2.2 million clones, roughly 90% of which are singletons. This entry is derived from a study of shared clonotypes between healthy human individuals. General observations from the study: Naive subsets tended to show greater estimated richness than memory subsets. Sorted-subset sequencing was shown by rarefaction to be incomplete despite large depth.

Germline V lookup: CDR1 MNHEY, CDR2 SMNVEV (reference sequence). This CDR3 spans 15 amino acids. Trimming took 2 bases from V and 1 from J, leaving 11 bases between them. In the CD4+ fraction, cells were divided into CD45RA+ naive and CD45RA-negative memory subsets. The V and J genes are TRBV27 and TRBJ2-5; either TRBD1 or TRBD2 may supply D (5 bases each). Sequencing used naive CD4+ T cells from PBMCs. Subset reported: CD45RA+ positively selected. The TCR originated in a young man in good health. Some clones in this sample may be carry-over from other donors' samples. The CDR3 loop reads CASSLGGSPQETQYF. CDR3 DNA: TGTGCCAGCAGTTTAGGGGGATCACCCCAAGAGACCCAGTACTTC.